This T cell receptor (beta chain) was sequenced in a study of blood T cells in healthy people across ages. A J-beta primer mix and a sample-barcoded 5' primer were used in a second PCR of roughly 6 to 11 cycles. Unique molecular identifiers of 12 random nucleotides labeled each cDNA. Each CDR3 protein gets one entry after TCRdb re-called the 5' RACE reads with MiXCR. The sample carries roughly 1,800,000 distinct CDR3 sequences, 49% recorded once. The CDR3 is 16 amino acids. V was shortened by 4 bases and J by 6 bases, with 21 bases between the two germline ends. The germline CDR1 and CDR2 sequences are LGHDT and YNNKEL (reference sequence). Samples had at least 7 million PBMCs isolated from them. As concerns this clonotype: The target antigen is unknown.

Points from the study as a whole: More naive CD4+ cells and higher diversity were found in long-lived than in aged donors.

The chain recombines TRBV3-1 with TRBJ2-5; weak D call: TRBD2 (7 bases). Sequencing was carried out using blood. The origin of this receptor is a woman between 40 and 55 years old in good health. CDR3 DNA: TGTGCCAGCAGCCCATACCATGGGAGGGGGGGTAAGACCCAGTACTTC. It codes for CASSPYHGRGGKTQYF.